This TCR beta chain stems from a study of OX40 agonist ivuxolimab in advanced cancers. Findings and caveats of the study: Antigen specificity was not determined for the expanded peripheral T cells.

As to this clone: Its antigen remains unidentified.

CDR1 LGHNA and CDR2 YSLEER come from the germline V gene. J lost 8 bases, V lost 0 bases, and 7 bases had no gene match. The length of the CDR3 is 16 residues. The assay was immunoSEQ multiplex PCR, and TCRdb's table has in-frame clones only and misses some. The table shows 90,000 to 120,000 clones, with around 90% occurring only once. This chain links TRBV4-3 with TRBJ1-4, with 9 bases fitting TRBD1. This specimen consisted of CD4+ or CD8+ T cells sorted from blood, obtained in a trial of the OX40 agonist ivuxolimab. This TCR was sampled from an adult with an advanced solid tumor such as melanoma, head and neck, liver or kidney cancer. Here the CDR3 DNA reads TGCGCCAGCAGCCAAGAAACACAGGGGGCGGGGGAAAAACTGTTTTTT. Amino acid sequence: CASSQETQGAGEKLFF.